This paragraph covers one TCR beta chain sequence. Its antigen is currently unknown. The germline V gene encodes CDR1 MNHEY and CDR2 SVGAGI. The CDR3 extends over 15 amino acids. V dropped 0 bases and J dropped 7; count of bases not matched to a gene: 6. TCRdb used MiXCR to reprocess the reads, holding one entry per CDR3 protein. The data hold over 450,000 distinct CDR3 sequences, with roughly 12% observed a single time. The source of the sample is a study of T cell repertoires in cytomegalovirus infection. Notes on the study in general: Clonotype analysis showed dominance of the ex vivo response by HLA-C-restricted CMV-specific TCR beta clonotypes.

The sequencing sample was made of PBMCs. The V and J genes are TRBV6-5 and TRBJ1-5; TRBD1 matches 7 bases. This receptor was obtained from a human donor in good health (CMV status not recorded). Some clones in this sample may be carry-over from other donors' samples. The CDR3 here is CASSYSRQGRQPQHF. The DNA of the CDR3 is TGTGCCAGCAGTTACTCTCGACAGGGACGGCAGCCCCAGCATTTT.